This T cell receptor beta chain was identified in a study of T cells in Graves' hyperthyroidism and ophthalmopathy. General study points: Among clonotypes expanded in thyroid above 0.001, most were also found in blood.

Researchers took RNA transcripts and amplified the TCR beta CDR3 regions from them. The HTBI primer set served for first-round RT-PCR of the TCR CDR3. MiXCR, run by TCRdb on the multiplex PCR reads, gives a single entry per CDR3 protein. This sample has 300,000 to 350,000 distinct CDR3 sequences, with 16% found just once. CDR1 and CDR2 (germline): MNHEY, SMNVEV (reference sequence). V trimming: 8 bases; J trimming: 4 bases; junction bases outside the gene matches: 8. The CDR3 length is 14 residues. This clonotype was found many times. Its antigen remains unidentified. Specimen: blood. The genes are TRBV27 and TRBJ2-1; TRBD2 matches 7 bases. This sequence originates from a man in his thirties or forties with Graves' hyperthyroidism. In nucleotides, the CDR3 is TGTGCCAGCGCCGCGGGAGTGATGTACAATGAGCAGTTCTTC. This codes for CASAAGVMYNEQFF.